These 15 T cell receptor beta chains were all obtained from the same sample, sequenced in a study of cytomegalovirus exposure and HLA in healthy donors. The PCR used 60 Vbeta and 13 Jbeta primers. TCRdb's copy holds only in-frame clones and misses some; the assay was immunoSEQ multiplex PCR. This table has about 130,000 clones, roughly 72% appearing once. Input material: PBMCs. These receptors came from a woman aged 50 to 65 in good health and CMV-seronegative.

The chain carries TRBV19 and TRBJ2-1; 13 bases align to TRBD2. The CDR3 covers 16 residues. Trimming at V came to 0 bases and at J to 8 bases, leaving 4 bases not matched to a gene. CDR1 is LNHDA, CDR2 SQIVND, per germline (reference sequence). CDR3 region: CASSIDRLAGGYEQFF. The DNA for the CDR3 is TGTGCCAGTAGTATAGATCGACTAGCGGGAGGTTATGAGCAGTTCTTC.

In this sample, this clone turned up a few times. The junction departs from the called germline gene at one end, perhaps through a read error. The CDR3 loop is CASSSTRMARETQYF. The CDR3 DNA reads TGTGCTAGCAGCTCAACCCGTATGGCCCGAGAGACCCAGTACTTC. This sequence joins TRBV7-7 and TRBJ2-5; D unresolved. The CDR3 covers 15 residues. Germline CDR1 SSHAT, CDR2 FNYEAQ (reference sequence).

The gene calls are TRBV4-2 and TRBJ2-2, with D perhaps matching TRBD1 (6 bases). The V end lost 1 base, the J end lost 8 bases, and 23 bases lay between the germline ends. The CDR3 spans 18 residues. Germline V gene lookup returns CDR1 LGHNA and CDR2 YNFKEQ. The CDR3 DNA is TGTGCCAGCAGCCAAGTGGTCGGCAGGGGTAGATTTTCTGGGGAGCTGTTTTTT. It is translated as CASSQVVGRGRFSGELFF.

The chain employs TRBV5-1 and TRBJ1-6, with 10 bases lining up with TRBD1. V gave up 3 bases and J gave up 7 bases; unmatched junction bases: 1. Looked up from germline, CDR1 is SGHRS and CDR2 is YFSETQ. The CDR3 is 14 amino acids. The CDR3 loop is CASSSDRGNSPLHF. Written as DNA, the CDR3 is TGCGCCAGCAGCTCGGACAGGGGGAATTCACCCCTCCACTTT.

This clone was counted once. The gene calls are TRBV6-6 and TRBJ1-3; 7 bases fit TRBD1. V was clipped by 4 bases and J by 0 bases; unmatched bases: 3. Germline CDR1 and CDR2: MNHNY and SVGAGI (reference sequence). The CDR3 extends over 15 amino acids. The CDR3 loop reads CASSLHRGSGNTIYF. In DNA form, the CDR3 reads TGTGCCAGCAGTTTGCACAGGGGCTCTGGAAACACCATATATTTT.

This clone was observed once. The chain combines TRBV6-5 with TRBJ2-7; 8 bases align to TRBD1. V was clipped by 2 bases and J by 6 bases; unmatched bases: 6. The CDR3 length is 14 residues. Looked up from germline, CDR1 is MNHEY and CDR2 is SVGAGI. The DNA for the CDR3 is TGTGCCAGCAGTTACACCTCCACAGGGGGCGAGCAGTACTTC. Translation: CASSYTSTGGEQYF.

The chain is built from TRBV30 and TRBJ1-5; D is unresolved. With 0 bases removed from V and 7 bases from J, the gap between germline ends came to 7 bases. The CDR3 has 12 residues. Germline V gives CDR1 GTSNPN, CDR2 SVGIG (reference sequence). The CDR3 here is CAWSVEGQPQHF. The CDR3 region has the DNA TGTGCCTGGAGTGTGGAGGGCCAGCCCCAGCATTTT.

CDR3 loop: CASTLRHPPGHPNYGYTF. CDR3 in DNA: TGTGCCAGCACCCTACGCCACCCCCCGGGACACCCTAACTATGGCTACACCTTC. The chain joins TRBV27 to TRBJ1-2, with D perhaps matching TRBD1 (6 bases). The CDR3 runs to 18 residues. V was cut by 7 bases and J by 0 bases, with 24 bases left in between. Germline CDR1 and CDR2: MNHEY and SMNVEV (reference sequence).

Concerning this clone itself: The junction departs from the called germline gene at one end, perhaps through a read error. The rearrangement joins TRBV4-2 to TRBJ1-2; D perhaps matches TRBD1 (6 bases). CDR1 LGHNA and CDR2 YNFKEQ come from the germline V gene. This CDR3 spans 15 amino acids. CDR3 in amino acids: CASSQEVRGYYGYPF. As DNA, the CDR3 is TGTGCCAGCAGCCAAGAAGTTAGGGGGTACTATGGCTACCCCTTC.

The rearrangement uses TRBV6-5 and TRBJ1-3; 7 bases are a match to TRBD1. The junction had 6 bases not matched to a gene; V was cut back by 4 bases and J by 0 bases. Germline values: CDR1 MNHEY, CDR2 SVGAGI. CDR3 length equals 16 residues. In DNA form, the CDR3 reads TGTGCCAGCAGTTTATATGGACAGGCCTCTGGAAACACCATATATTTT. Protein: CASSLYGQASGNTIYF.

The chain uses TRBV19 and TRBJ1-4; the match to TRBD1 covers 7 bases. Trimming cost V 7 bases and J 4 bases; bases outside gene matches: 6. Germline V gene data show CDR1 as LNHDA and CDR2 as SQIVND (reference sequence). This CDR3 spans 14 amino acids. CDR3 sequence (DNA): TGTGCCAGTAACATGGGACAGTTTAATGAAAAACTGTTTTTT. This translates into CASNMGQFNEKLFF.

The rearrangement links TRBV11-2 to TRBJ2-7; the match to TRBD1 covers 9 bases. V was pared by 5 bases and J by 6 bases, with 11 bases of the junction left unmatched. Germline CDR1 is SGHAT and CDR2 is FQNNGV. The CDR3 is 15 amino acids. In DNA, the CDR3 is TGTGCCAGCAGCATGAGGAACAGGGGGCGGTCCGAGCAGTACTTC. Amino acid sequence: CASSMRNRGRSEQYF.

The chain carries TRBV2 and TRBJ2-7, with TRBD2 matching over 12 bases. The germline CDR1 and CDR2 sequences are SNHLY and FYNNEI. The CDR3 sequence is 18 residues long. J gave up 5 bases and V 5 bases, and 16 bases lay outside the gene matches. This chain's CDR3 is CASSLSALAGGGVHEQYV. The CDR3 DNA sequence: TGTGCCAGCAGTTTATCCGCCCTAGCGGGAGGGGGTGTCCACGAGCAGTACGTC.

V is TRBV28 and J is TRBJ2-1, with 8 bases identical to TRBD2. CDR1 and CDR2 (germline): MDHEN, SYDVKM. V lost 6 bases to trimming and J lost 5 bases; unmatched junction nucleotides: 6. The CDR3 loop spans 14 amino acids. The CDR3 coding sequence is TGTGCCAGCAGGTCTAGCGGGTACAACAATGAGCAGTTCTTC. Residues: CASRSSGYNNEQFF.

In its sample, this clone was seen a few times. The chain uses TRBV18 and TRBJ2-4; D is perhaps TRBD1 (6 bases). Trimming pared 3 bases from V and 11 bases from J, leaving 14 bases between. Germline loops: CDR1 KGHSH, CDR2 LQKENI. The CDR3 is 13 amino acids. The CDR3 coding sequence is TGTGCCAGCTCACCTTTACTAGAGGGGGTTCAGTACTTC. Translated, it gives CASSPLLEGVQYF.